These T cell receptor beta chains were read from a single sample in a study of T-cell reconstitution after alpha-beta-depleted transplantation in children. One entry per CDR3 protein results from TCRdb running MiXCR on the PCR reads. This table holds more than 200,000 distinct CDR3 sequences, about 25% found once. The specimen was PBMCs, collected before TCRalphabeta/CD19-depleted stem cell transplant. The receptor set was obtained from a girl aged 2-9 years with Fanconi anemia, due to receive a stem cell transplant. Both conserved end residues are part of each CDR3. A D gene is named only where the DNA matches it firmly. The size field is filled for only some rows; it gives once, few, many or a size class.

j_call: TRBJ2-3
v_call: TRBV11-2
clone_size: few
d_call: TRBD2
cdr3_aa: CASSLVGGTGTDTQYF
cdr3_nt: TGTGCCAGCAGCTTAGTCGGGGGGACGGGCACAGATACGCAGTATTTT

j_call: TRBJ2-1
v_call: TRBV12-3/TRBV12-4
clone_size: many
d_call: -
cdr3_aa: CASSPQSSNLYNEQFF
cdr3_nt: TGTGCCAGCAGCCCCCAGTCCTCAAACCTTTACAATGAGCAGTTCTTC

j_call: TRBJ2-1
v_call: TRBV11-2
clone_size: many
d_call: TRBD2
cdr3_aa: CASRKSGRVYNEQFF
cdr3_nt: TGTGCCAGCCGAAAAAGCGGGAGAGTCTACAATGAGCAGTTCTTC

j_call: TRBJ2-1
v_call: TRBV18
clone_size: -
d_call: TRBD2
cdr3_aa: CASSREPGLAGGQFRNNEQFF
cdr3_nt: TGTGCCAGCTCAAGAGAACCGGGACTAGCGGGAGGGCAATTCCGAAACAATGAGCAGTTCTTC

j_call: TRBJ2-7
v_call: TRBV30
clone_size: -
d_call: TRBD1
cdr3_aa: CAWNPRDRTSVEQYF
cdr3_nt: TGTGCCTGGAATCCCCGGGACAGGACGTCAGTCGAGCAGTACTTC

j_call: TRBJ2-4
v_call: TRBV24-1
clone_size: many
d_call: TRBD2
cdr3_aa: CATPSLAGDKNIQYF
cdr3_nt: TGTGCCACCCCATCACTAGCGGGAGACAAAAACATTCAGTACTTC

j_call: TRBJ2-3
v_call: TRBV20-1
clone_size: many
d_call: -
cdr3_aa: CSARDTQRASTDTQYF
cdr3_nt: TGCAGTGCTAGAGATACCCAGCGGGCTAGCACAGATACGCAGTATTTT

j_call: TRBJ1-5
v_call: TRBV20-1
clone_size: few
d_call: -
cdr3_aa: CSASLSNQPQHF
cdr3_nt: TGCAGTGCTAGTCTTAGCAATCAGCCCCAGCATTTT

j_call: TRBJ2-7
v_call: TRBV12-3/TRBV12-4
clone_size: many
d_call: -
cdr3_aa: CASSFNYEQYF
cdr3_nt: TGTGCCAGCAGTTTTAACTACGAGCAGTACTTC

j_call: TRBJ2-1
v_call: TRBV2
clone_size: -
d_call: TRBD2
cdr3_aa: CASNEEKRGNEQFF
cdr3_nt: TGTGCCAGCAACGAGGAAAAGCGGGGTAATGAGCAGTTCTTC

j_call: TRBJ2-5
v_call: TRBV7-9
clone_size: -
d_call: -
cdr3_aa: CASSLDSVEETQYF
cdr3_nt: TGTGCCAGCAGCTTAGACTCGGTCGAAGAGACCCAGTACTTC

j_call: TRBJ1-1
v_call: TRBV29-1
clone_size: many
d_call: -
cdr3_aa: CSVEQRANTEAFF
cdr3_nt: TGCAGCGTTGAACAAAGGGCAAACACTGAAGCTTTCTTT

j_call: TRBJ2-1
v_call: TRBV12-3/TRBV12-4
clone_size: -
d_call: -
cdr3_aa: CASSLGPRAVNEQFF
cdr3_nt: TGTGCCAGCAGTTTGGGACCTCGAGCAGTCAATGAGCAGTTCTTC

j_call: TRBJ2-1
v_call: TRBV12-3/TRBV12-4
clone_size: -
d_call: TRBD2
cdr3_aa: CASSLARSGGPLYNEQFF
cdr3_nt: TGTGCCAGCAGTTTAGCGCGCTCGGGGGGGCCTCTCTACAATGAGCAGTTCTTC

j_call: TRBJ2-1
v_call: TRBV12-3/TRBV12-4
clone_size: many
d_call: TRBD2
cdr3_aa: CASSLVPGGIEQFF
cdr3_nt: TGTGCCAGCAGTTTAGTGCCGGGAGGGATTGAGCAGTTCTTC